The 24 T cell receptor beta chains reported below all come from one sample, sequenced in a study of blood T cell repertoires in COVID-19. Here immunoSEQ multiplex PCR was the method, and the copy in TCRdb shows in-frame clones only, minus some. The sample includes 90,000 to 150,000 clones, over 75% seen only once; the top ten take less than 30%. Sequencing was done on a sample of peripheral blood. These TCRs come from a man between 65 and 79 years old with active or convalescent COVID-19.

The V gene is TRBV30, the J gene TRBJ2-7; TRBD2 matches at 7 bases. Germline lookup yields CDR1 GTSNPN and CDR2 SVGIG (reference sequence). The CDR3 is made up of 14 amino acids. Losses at the gene ends were 3 bases for V and 0 bases for J; bases not matched to a gene: 5. The CDR3 is CAWSRGGSSYEQYF. The CDR3 bases are TGTGCCTGGAGCCGGGGCGGGAGCTCCTACGAGCAGTACTTC.

The chain employs TRBV19 and TRBJ2-6, with D possibly being TRBD2 (6 bases). Germline V gives CDR1 LNHDA, CDR2 SQIVND (reference sequence). The CDR3 has 17 residues. V dropped 1 base and J dropped 4 bases, with 14 bases sitting between them. The CDR3 nucleotides read TGTGCCAGTAGTATAGGGGTCGGGACTCTAGGGGCCAACGTCCTGACTTTC. Its protein product is CASSIGVGTLGANVLTF.

The chain carries TRBV5-1 and TRBJ1-2; 7 nucleotides line up with TRBD1. CDR3 length: 16 amino acids. CDR1 SGHRS and CDR2 YFSETQ come from the germline V gene. Losses at the gene ends were 4 bases for V and 2 bases for J; bases not matched to a gene: 11. CDR3 in amino acids: CASSHGTEASNYGYTF. The CDR3 DNA is TGCGCCAGCAGCCACGGGACAGAGGCTTCGAACTATGGCTACACCTTC. Full variable domain (missing parts from reference TRBV5-1 and TRBJ1-2): KAGVTQTPRYLIKTRGQQVTLSCSPISGHRSVSWYQQTPGQGLQFLFEYFSETQRNKGNFPGRFSGRQFSNSRSEMNVSTLELGDSALYLCASSHGTEASNYGYTFGSGTRLTVV.

The V and J genes are TRBV7-9 and TRBJ1-6; TRBD1 matches at 8 bases. Germline loops: CDR1 SEHNR, CDR2 FQNEAQ (reference sequence). Trimming cost V 5 bases and J 9 bases; bases outside gene matches: 9. CDR3 length: 15 amino acids. The CDR3 here is CASSQGAALGSPLHF. CDR3 nucleotide sequence: TGTGCCAGCAGCCAGGGGGCTGCCCTTGGTTCACCCCTCCACTTT.

This chain connects TRBV19 to TRBJ1-5; no clear D. The V and J ends lost 3 bases and 0 bases respectively, with 9 bases between them. Per germline, CDR1 LNHDA and CDR2 SQIVND (reference sequence). This CDR3 spans 15 amino acids. The CDR3: CASSILSYSNQPQHF. For the CDR3, the DNA is TGTGCCAGTAGTATTCTATCATATAGCAATCAGCCCCAGCATTTT. Based on the CDR3 plus reference TRBV19 and TRBJ1-5, the full variable domain is DGGITQSPKYLFRKEGQNVTLSCEQNLNHDAMYWYRQDPGQGLRLIYYSQIVNDFQKGDIAEGYSVSREKKESFPLTVTSAQKNPTAFYLCASSILSYSNQPQHFGDGTRLSIL.

The CDR3 nucleotides are TGCAGCGTTGTTCTCCGGGACAGGGGAAACTATGGCTACACCTTC. Translated, it gives CSVVLRDRGNYGYTF. The chain carries TRBV29-1 and TRBJ1-2, with 10 positions matching TRBD1. Germline values: CDR1 SQVTM, CDR2 ANQGSEA. V lost 4 bases, J lost 2 bases, and 7 bases stayed unmatched. CDR3 length: 15 residues. The full variable domain, in which reference TRBV29-1 and TRBJ1-2 provide the parts outside the CDR3, is SAVISQKPSRDICQRGTSLTIQCQVDSQVTMMFWYRQQPGQSLTLIATANQGSEATYESGFVIDKFPISRPNLTFSTLTVSNMSPEDSSIYLCSVVLRDRGNYGYTFGSGTRLTVV.

V is TRBV20-1 and J is TRBJ1-4; D call uncertain. V lost 6 bases to trimming and J lost 4 bases, with 6 bases between them. Germline V gene sequence: CDR1 DFQATT, CDR2 SNEGSKA (reference sequence). The CDR3 is 11 amino acids. The CDR3 sequence: CSARGNEKLFF. CDR3 bases: TGCAGTGCCCGGGGTAATGAAAAACTGTTTTTT.

This clone was observed once. The chain has TRBV28 and TRBJ2-2; TRBD1 matches at 10 bases. CDR3 length equals 18 residues. Per the germline V gene, CDR1 is MDHEN and CDR2 is SYDVKM. J lost 5 bases, V lost 5 bases, and 14 bases had no gene match. In DNA form, the CDR3 reads TGTGCCAGCAGTCTACTCCGGACAGGGGGAGAGGGAACCGGGGAGCTGTTTTTT. Translating gives CASSLLRTGGEGTGELFF.

This rearrangement joins TRBV2 to TRBJ2-7; no firm D call. Germline-derived CDR1 and CDR2 are SNHLY and FYNNEI. V was pared by 8 bases and J by 2 bases, with 7 bases between. The CDR3 spans 11 residues. This CDR3 is CASAQAYEQYF. CDR3 DNA sequence: TGTGCCAGCGCCCAGGCCTACGAGCAGTACTTC.

The V gene is TRBV5-6, the J gene TRBJ1-2; D may be TRBD1 (6 bases). The germline V gene has CDR1 SGHDT and CDR2 YYEEEE. This CDR3 is built from 14 residues. V shed 5 bases and J shed 5 bases, with 16 bases lying between them. CDR3: CASRQGPSTYGYTF. The CDR3 DNA reads as TGTGCCAGCAGACAGGGCCCGAGTACTTATGGCTACACCTTC.

V usage is TRBV9 and J usage is TRBJ2-1, with TRBD1 identical over 9 bases. With 4 bases clipped from V and 1 base from J, the junction kept 6 bases outside the gene matches. The CDR3 totals 16 residues. The germline CDR1 and CDR2 sequences are SGDLS and YYNGEE. The CDR3 spells CASSPTGTGSYNEQFF. The CDR3 region has the DNA TGTGCCAGCAGCCCCACCGGGACAGGGTCCTACAATGAGCAGTTCTTC.

The chain links TRBV28 to TRBJ2-7; TRBD1 aligns across 7 bases. CDR1 and CDR2 (germline): MDHEN, SYDVKM. The CDR3 is 14 amino acids. V gave up 8 bases and J gave up 6 bases; unmatched junction bases: 13. CDR3 amino acids: CASSEQGYLGEQYF. The CDR3 DNA follows: TGTGCCAGCTCCGAACAGGGGTACTTGGGCGAGCAGTACTTC.

The CDR3 region is CASSVSGTGVPHEQYF. As DNA, the CDR3 is TGTGCCAGCAGCGTCTCCGGGACAGGGGTCCCTCACGAGCAGTACTTC. The chain combines TRBV5-6 with TRBJ2-7; 10 bases map to TRBD1. This CDR3 comprises 16 residues. Per germline, CDR1 SGHDT and CDR2 YYEEEE. J lost 5 bases, V lost 4 bases, and 12 bases had no gene match.

This chain joins TRBV21-1 and TRBJ2-7; the D call in the table, TRBD1, was not verified against the DNA. TRBV21-1 is a documented pseudogene. The CDR3 has 18 amino acids. The CDR3 region is CASSYNLTGTGRFYEQYF. DNA of the CDR3: TGTGCCAGCAGCTACAATCTGACCGGGACAGGGCGATTCTACGAGCAGTACTTC.

V and J are TRBV28 and TRBJ2-2; 7 nucleotides match TRBD2. The CDR3 runs 15 residues. Losses at the gene ends were 2 bases for V and 6 bases for J; bases not matched to a gene: 6. The germline V gene encodes CDR1 MDHEN and CDR2 SYDVKM. The CDR3 loop is CASSLSLADAGELFF. Written as DNA, the CDR3 is TGTGCCAGCAGTTTAAGCCTAGCGGACGCCGGGGAGCTGTTTTTT.

The genes are TRBV2 and TRBJ2-4, with a weak D call TRBD2 (6 bases). CDR1 and CDR2 from the germline V gene are SNHLY and FYNNEI. This CDR3 has 11 residues. Trimming removed 7 bases from V and 6 bases from J, with 7 bases in between. The CDR3 DNA reads as TGTGCCAGCAAGGAGGGAAACATTCAGTACTTC. The encoded protein is CASKEGNIQYF.

The table lists this clone with a few counts. CDR3 nucleotide sequence: TGTGCCATCAGGCAGGGGAACACTGAAGCTTTCTTT. It yields the protein CAIRQGNTEAFF. The chain recombines TRBV10-3 with TRBJ1-1; maybe TRBD1 (5 bases). Trimming cost V 6 bases and J 1 base, with 6 bases left between them. The CDR3 has 12 residues. Germline assignment: CDR1 ENHRY and CDR2 SYGVKD.

This clone was detected only once. The chain employs TRBV7-9 and TRBJ2-7, with TRBD2 identical over 9 bases. The V and J ends lost 7 bases and 4 bases, in that order; junction bases with no gene match: 8. The CDR3 runs to 14 residues. CDR1 is SEHNR, CDR2 FQNEAQ, per germline (reference sequence). CDR3: CASTSSGRGYEQYF. CDR3 in DNA: TGTGCCAGCACTAGTAGCGGGAGAGGTTACGAGCAGTACTTC. Full variable domain (remainder filled in from reference TRBV7-9 and TRBJ2-7): DTGVSQNPRHKITKRGQNVTFRCDPISEHNRLYWYRQTLGQGPEFLTYFQNEAQLEKSRLLSDRFSAERPKGSFSTLEIQRTEQGDSAMYLCASTSSGRGYEQYFGPGTRLTVT.

This clone was detected once. The V gene is TRBV19, the J gene TRBJ1-1; tentatively, D is TRBD1 (6 bases). The V end was cut by 6 bases, the J end by 8 bases, with 13 bases between. The V gene's germline CDR1 is LNHDA and CDR2 SQIVND (reference sequence). This CDR3 region has 12 residues. The CDR3 reads CASRYITGEAFF. In DNA, the CDR3 is TGTGCCAGTAGATACATCACAGGGGAAGCTTTCTTT.

The chain joins TRBV10-1 to TRBJ2-1; the match to TRBD2 covers 9 bases. Unmatched junction bases numbered 5, after V lost 4 bases and J lost 7 bases. The CDR3 contains 14 residues. Per the germline V gene, CDR1 is WNHNN and CDR2 is SYGVQD (reference sequence). The CDR3 reads CASSVTSGPNEQFF. CDR3 DNA: TGCGCCAGCAGTGTTACTAGCGGGCCGAATGAGCAGTTCTTC.

This chain uses TRBV7-2 with TRBJ1-2, with D possibly matching TRBD1 (5 bases). V shed 1 base and J shed 8 bases, with 11 bases lying between them. Germline CDR1 is SGHTA and CDR2 is FQGNSA. This CDR3 has 13 residues. The CDR3 loop is CASSLVQGRGYTF. DNA for the CDR3: TGTGCCAGCAGCTTAGTGCAGGGCCGAGGCTACACCTTC.

The chain uses TRBV24-1 and TRBJ1-1; TRBD1 matches 7 bases. Germline V CDR1 and CDR2: KGHDR, SFDVKD. Unmatched junction bases numbered 8, after V lost 0 bases and J lost 11 bases. CDR3 length: 14 amino acids. The CDR3 DNA reads as TGTGCCACCAGTGATTTGCAAGGGGGCATAGGCGCTTTCTTT. Amino acids: CATSDLQGGIGAFF.

This clone occurred once. The CDR3 DNA is TGTGCCAGCAGCCCTAGTCCGGGAAGAAATGAAAAACTGTTTTTT. As protein: CASSPSPGRNEKLFF. This chain uses TRBV9 with TRBJ1-4; D remains unclear. The V end lost 4 bases, the J end lost 5 bases, and 15 bases lay between the germline ends. This CDR3 is 15 amino acids long. Germline V gene data show CDR1 as SGDLS and CDR2 as YYNGEE.

The chain carries TRBV28 and TRBJ2-7; D ambiguous. The CDR3 runs to 15 residues. The V gene's germline CDR1 is MDHEN and CDR2 SYDVKM. The germline V and J ends were trimmed by 8 bases and 0 bases, with 17 bases remaining between them. As DNA, the CDR3 is TGTGCCAGCGCCGGTGAAGCGCCAAGCTCCTACGAGCAGTACTTC. The encoded protein is CASAGEAPSSYEQYF.